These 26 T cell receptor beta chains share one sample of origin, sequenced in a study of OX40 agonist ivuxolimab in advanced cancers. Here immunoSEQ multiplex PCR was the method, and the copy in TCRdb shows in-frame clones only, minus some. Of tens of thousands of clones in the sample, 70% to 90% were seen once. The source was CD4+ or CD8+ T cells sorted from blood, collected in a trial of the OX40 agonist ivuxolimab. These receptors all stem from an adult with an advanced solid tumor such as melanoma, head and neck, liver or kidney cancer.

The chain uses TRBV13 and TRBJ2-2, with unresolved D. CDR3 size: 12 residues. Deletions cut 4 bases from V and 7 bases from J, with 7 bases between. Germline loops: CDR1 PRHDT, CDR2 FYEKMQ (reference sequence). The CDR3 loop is CASSSLGGELFF. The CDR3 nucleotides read TGTGCCAGCAGCTCCCTCGGCGGGGAGCTGTTTTTT.

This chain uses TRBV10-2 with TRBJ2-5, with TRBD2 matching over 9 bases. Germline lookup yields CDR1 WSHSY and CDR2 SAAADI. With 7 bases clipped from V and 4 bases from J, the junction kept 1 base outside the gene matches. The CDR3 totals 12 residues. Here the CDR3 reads CASNSGRETQYF. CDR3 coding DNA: TGCGCCAGCAATAGCGGGAGAGAGACCCAGTACTTC.

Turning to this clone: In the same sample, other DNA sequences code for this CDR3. The DNA of the CDR3 is TGCGCCAGCAGCCAAGATAGAGGGGACTTCTACGAGCAGTACTTC. Its protein product is CASSQDRGDFYEQYF. The gene calls are TRBV4-3 and TRBJ2-7, with D perhaps matching TRBD2 (6 bases). The V gene's germline CDR1 is LGHNA and CDR2 YSLEER. Trimming took 0 bases from V and 3 from J, leaving 12 bases between them. CDR3 length: 15 amino acids.

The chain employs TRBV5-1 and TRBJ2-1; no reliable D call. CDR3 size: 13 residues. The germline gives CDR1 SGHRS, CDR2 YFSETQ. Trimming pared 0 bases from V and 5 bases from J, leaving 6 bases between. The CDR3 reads CASSLVTDNEQFF. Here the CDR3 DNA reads TGCGCCAGCAGCTTGGTAACGGACAATGAGCAGTTCTTC.

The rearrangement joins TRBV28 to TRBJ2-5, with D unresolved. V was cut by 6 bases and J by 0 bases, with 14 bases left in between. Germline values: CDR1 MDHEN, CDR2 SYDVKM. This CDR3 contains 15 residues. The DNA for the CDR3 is TGTGCCAGCAGCGCCAGTGATGCGTACCAAGAGACCCAGTACTTC. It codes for CASSASDAYQETQYF.

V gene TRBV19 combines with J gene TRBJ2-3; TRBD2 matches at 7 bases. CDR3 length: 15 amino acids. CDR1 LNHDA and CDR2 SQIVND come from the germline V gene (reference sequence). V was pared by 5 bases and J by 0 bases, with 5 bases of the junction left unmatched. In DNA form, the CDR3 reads TGTGCCAGTAGTGCCCTAGCGGTTAGCACAGATACGCAGTATTTT. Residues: CASSALAVSTDTQYF.

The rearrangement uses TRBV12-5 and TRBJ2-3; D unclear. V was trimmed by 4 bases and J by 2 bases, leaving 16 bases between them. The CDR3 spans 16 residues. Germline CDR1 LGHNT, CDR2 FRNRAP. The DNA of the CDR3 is TGTGCTAGTGGTTCTCCCCAAGACCAGGACACAGATACGCAGTATTTT. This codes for CASGSPQDQDTDTQYF.

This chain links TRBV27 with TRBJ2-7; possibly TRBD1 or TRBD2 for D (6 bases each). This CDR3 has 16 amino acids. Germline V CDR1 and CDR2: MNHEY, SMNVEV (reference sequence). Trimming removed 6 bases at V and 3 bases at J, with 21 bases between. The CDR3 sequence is CASSPKGGLRYYEQYF. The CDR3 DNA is TGTGCCAGCAGCCCGAAGGGGGGCCTTCGTTACTACGAGCAGTACTTC.

CDR3 amino acids: CASSVQGAGELFF. The CDR3 nucleotides read TGTGCCAGCAGTGTCCAGGGGGCCGGGGAGCTGTTTTTT. V usage is TRBV28 and J usage is TRBJ2-2, with 7 positions matching TRBD1. The V and J ends lost 5 bases and 6 bases, in that order; junction bases with no gene match: 3. Germline loops: CDR1 MDHEN, CDR2 SYDVKM. This CDR3 comprises 13 residues.

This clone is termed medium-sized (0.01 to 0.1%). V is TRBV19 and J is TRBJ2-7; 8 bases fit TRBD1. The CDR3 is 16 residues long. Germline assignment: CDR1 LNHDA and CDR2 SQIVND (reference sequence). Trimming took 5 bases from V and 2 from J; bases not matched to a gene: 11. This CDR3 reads CASSFRTGNRAYEQYF. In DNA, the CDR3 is TGTGCCAGTAGTTTCCGGACAGGGAACAGGGCCTACGAGCAGTACTTC.

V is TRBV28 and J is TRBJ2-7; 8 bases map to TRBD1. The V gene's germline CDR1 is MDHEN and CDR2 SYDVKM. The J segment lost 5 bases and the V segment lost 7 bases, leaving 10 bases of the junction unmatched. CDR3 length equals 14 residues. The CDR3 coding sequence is TGTGCCAGCATACTACAGGGGGGTCTAGACGAGCAGTACTTC. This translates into CASILQGGLDEQYF.

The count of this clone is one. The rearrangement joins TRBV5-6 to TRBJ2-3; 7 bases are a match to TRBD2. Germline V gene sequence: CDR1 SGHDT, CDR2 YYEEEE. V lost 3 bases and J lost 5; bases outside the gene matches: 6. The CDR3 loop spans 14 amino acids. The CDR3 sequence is CASSSGLEVDTQYF. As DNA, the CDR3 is TGTGCCAGCAGCTCCGGACTAGAAGTAGATACGCAGTATTTT.

In nucleotides, the CDR3 is TGTGCCAGCAACGAGGACACAATTACTTTCTTGAATGAGCAGTTCTTC. Protein sequence: CASNEDTITFLNEQFF. V and J are TRBV2 and TRBJ2-1, with D possibly TRBD1 on 5 matching bases. CDR1 and CDR2 (germline): SNHLY, FYNNEI. The CDR3 runs 16 residues. Trimming shortened V by 7 bases and J by 7 bases, and 23 bases separated the two germline ends. Using reference TRBV2 and TRBJ2-1 for the parts outside the CDR3, the full variable domain is EPEVTQTPSHQVTQMGQEVILRCVPISNHLYFYWYRQILGQKVEFLVSFYNNEISEKSEIFDDQFSVERPDGSNFTLKIRSTKLEDSAMYFCASNEDTITFLNEQFFGPGTRLTVL.

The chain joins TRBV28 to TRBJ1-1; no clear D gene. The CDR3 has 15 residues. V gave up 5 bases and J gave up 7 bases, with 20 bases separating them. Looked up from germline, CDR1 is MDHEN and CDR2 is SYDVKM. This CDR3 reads CASSPGRLLFYEAFF. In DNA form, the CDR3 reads TGTGCCAGCAGTCCTGGCAGGCTCCTTTTCTATGAAGCTTTCTTT.

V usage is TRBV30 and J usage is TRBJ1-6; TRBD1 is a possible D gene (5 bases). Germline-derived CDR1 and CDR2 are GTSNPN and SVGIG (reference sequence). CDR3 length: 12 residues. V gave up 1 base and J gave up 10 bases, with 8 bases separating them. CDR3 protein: CAWSAGYSPLHF. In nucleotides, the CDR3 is TGTGCCTGGAGTGCAGGGTACTCACCCCTCCACTTT.

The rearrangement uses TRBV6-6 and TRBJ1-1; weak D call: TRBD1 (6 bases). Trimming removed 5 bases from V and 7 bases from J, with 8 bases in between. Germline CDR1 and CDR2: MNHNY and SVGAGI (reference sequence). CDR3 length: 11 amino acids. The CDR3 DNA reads TGTGCCAGCAGTAAGGACAGTGAAGCTTTCTTT. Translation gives CASSKDSEAFF.

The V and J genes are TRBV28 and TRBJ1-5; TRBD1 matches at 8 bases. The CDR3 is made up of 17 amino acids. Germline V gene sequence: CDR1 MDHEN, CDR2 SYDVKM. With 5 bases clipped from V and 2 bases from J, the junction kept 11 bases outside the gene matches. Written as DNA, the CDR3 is TGTGCCAGCAGTAAATCCGGGACAGGCCGGGGCAATCAGCCCCAGCATTTT. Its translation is CASSKSGTGRGNQPQHF.

This CDR3 reads CASSLWTGDQPQHF. The CDR3, as DNA: TGTGCCAGTAGTTTATGGACAGGGGATCAGCCCCAGCATTTT. The rearrangement links TRBV19 to TRBJ1-5; 9 bases fit TRBD1. Germline CDR1 and CDR2: LNHDA and SQIVND (reference sequence). The V segment lost 5 bases and the J segment 5 bases; nucleotides outside the gene matches: 4. CDR3 length: 14 residues.

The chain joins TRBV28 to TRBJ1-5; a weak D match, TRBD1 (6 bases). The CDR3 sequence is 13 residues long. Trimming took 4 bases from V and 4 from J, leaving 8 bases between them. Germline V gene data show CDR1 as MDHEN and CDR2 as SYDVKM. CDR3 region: CASSYRANQPQHF. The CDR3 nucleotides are TGTGCCAGCAGTTACAGGGCGAATCAGCCCCAGCATTTT.

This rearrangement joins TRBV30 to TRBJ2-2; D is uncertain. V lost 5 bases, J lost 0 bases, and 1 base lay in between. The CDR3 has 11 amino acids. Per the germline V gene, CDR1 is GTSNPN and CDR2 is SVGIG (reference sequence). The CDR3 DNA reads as TGTGCCTGGCCGAACACCGGGGAGCTGTTTTTT. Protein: CAWPNTGELFF.

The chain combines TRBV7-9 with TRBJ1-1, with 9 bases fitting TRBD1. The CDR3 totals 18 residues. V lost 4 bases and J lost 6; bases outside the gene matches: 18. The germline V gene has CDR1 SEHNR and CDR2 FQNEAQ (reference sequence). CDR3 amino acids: CASSSLLLWGQGGPEAFF. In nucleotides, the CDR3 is TGTGCCAGCAGCTCCCTCCTCCTCTGGGGACAGGGAGGGCCTGAAGCTTTCTTT.

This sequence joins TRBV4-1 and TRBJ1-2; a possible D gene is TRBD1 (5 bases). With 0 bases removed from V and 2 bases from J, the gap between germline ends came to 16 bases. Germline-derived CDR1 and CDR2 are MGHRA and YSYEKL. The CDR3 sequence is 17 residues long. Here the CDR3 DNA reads TGCGCCAGCAGCCAAGAGGATCGGGACCGATTGAACTATGGCTACACCTTC. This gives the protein CASSQEDRDRLNYGYTF.

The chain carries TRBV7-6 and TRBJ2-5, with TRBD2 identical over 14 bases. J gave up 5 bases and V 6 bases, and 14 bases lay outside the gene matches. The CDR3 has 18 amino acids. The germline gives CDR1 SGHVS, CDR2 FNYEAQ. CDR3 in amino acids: CASSYYTAGTSGSETQYF. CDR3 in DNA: TGTGCCAGCAGTTACTACACCGCCGGGACTAGCGGGAGTGAGACCCAGTACTTC.

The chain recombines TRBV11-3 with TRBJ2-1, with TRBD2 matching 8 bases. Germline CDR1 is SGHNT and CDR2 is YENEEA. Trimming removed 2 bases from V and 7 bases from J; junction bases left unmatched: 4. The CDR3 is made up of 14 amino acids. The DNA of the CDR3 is TGTGCCAGCAGCTTACGGGGGGGCTCGAATGAGCAGTTCTTC. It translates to CASSLRGGSNEQFF.

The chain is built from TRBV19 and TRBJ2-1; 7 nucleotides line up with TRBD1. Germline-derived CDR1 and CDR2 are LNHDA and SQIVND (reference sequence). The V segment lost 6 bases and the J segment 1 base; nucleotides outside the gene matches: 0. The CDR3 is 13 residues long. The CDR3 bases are TGTGCCAGTAGGGACAGGTCCTACAATGAGCAGTTCTTC. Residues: CASRDRSYNEQFF.

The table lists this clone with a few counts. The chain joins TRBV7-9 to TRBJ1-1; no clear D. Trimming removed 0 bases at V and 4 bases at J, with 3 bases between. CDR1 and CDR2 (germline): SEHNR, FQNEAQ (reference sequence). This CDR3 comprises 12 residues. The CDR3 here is CASSLAGTEAFF. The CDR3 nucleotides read TGTGCCAGCAGCTTAGCCGGCACTGAAGCTTTCTTT.